Described below is a single T cell receptor beta chain sequence and its context. Recovered participants had two consecutive negative NP/OP PCR tests, healthcare professional clearance, or symptom resolution. Sequencing used immunoSEQ multiplex PCR; TCRdb keeps in-frame clones, though not all of them. Of more than 200,000 clones listed, around nine tenths are singletons. The data belong to a study of blood T cell repertoires in COVID-19. There are 15 residues in the CDR3. Germline V gene lookup returns CDR1 SGHNT and CDR2 YYREEE (reference sequence). J gave up 7 bases and V 0 bases, and 6 bases lay outside the gene matches.

This TCR was sampled from a woman aged 18-30 years who had recovered from COVID-19. The J gene is TRBJ2-7, the V gene TRBV5-4; TRBD2 aligns across 11 bases. Sequencing was done on a sample of PBMCs or T cells enriched from blood (not recorded which). The CDR3: CASSLDIAGGREQYF. CDR3 sequence (DNA): TGTGCCAGCAGCTTGGATATAGCGGGAGGGCGGGAGCAGTACTTC.